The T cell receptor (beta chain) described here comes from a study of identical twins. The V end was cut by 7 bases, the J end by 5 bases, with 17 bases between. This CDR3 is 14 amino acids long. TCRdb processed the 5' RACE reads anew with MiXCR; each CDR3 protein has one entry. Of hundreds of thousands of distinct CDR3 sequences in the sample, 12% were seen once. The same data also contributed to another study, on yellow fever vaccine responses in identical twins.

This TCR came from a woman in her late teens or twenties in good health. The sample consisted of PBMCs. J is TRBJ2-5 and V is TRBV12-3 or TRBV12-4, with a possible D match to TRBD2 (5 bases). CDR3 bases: TGTGCCAGCACCTCCCCCAGAGGAGGCGAGACCCAGTACTTC. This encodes CASTSPRGGETQYF.